The 20 T cell receptor beta chains presented below share a single source sample, sequenced in a study of control samples from healthy donors and cancer patients. Sequenced by immunoSEQ multiplex PCR; TCRdb stores in-frame clones only, minus some. The sample lists 170,000 or so clones, more than 85% occurring once. The sequencing input was blood. All receptors come from a middle-aged woman in good health.

Notes on this clone: Other DNA sequences of this sample code for an identical CDR3. V usage is TRBV29-1 and J usage is TRBJ2-5; 8 nucleotides match TRBD1. This CDR3 region has 15 residues. Germline trimming cut 3 bases from V and 1 base from J; bases unmatched to any gene: 7. Germline V gives CDR1 SQVTM, CDR2 ANQGSEA. The CDR3: CSVDGQGALQETQYF. CDR3 in DNA: TGCAGCGTTGACGGTCAGGGGGCACTCCAAGAGACCCAGTACTTC.

The chain employs TRBV11-2 and TRBJ2-2, with D unresolved. Germline V gene lookup returns CDR1 SGHAT and CDR2 FQNNGV. The CDR3 sequence is 14 residues long. The V end was cut by 2 bases, the J end by 6 bases, with 10 bases between. The CDR3 region is CASSLSAGSGELFF. CDR3 sequence (DNA): TGTGCCAGCAGCTTATCGGCCGGGTCCGGGGAGCTGTTTTTT.

This clone was found once. The chain is built from TRBV6-2 or TRBV6-3 and TRBJ2-7; D might be TRBD1 (5 bases). The V gene lost 2 bases and the J gene lost 0 bases, with 8 bases spanning the gap. CDR1 and CDR2 from the germline V gene are MNHEY and SVGEGT. This CDR3 comprises 14 residues. The CDR3 sequence: CASSYDRFSYEQYF. In nucleotides, the CDR3 is TGTGCCAGCAGTTACGACAGATTCTCCTACGAGCAGTACTTC.

The gene calls are TRBV5-6 and TRBJ2-5, with D tentatively TRBD1 or TRBD2 (6 bases each). The CDR3 loop spans 15 amino acids. The germline V gene encodes CDR1 SGHDT and CDR2 YYEEEE. V gave up 2 bases and J gave up 7 bases, with 18 bases separating them. For the CDR3, the DNA is TGTGCCAGCAGCTTTTGGGGGGCGCCTGCCGGGACCCAGTACTTC. It encodes CASSFWGAPAGTQYF.

The chain is built from TRBV6-4 and TRBJ2-1; 11 bases fit TRBD2. The ends lost 4 bases at V and 7 bases at J; junction bases unmatched: 0. There are 13 residues in the CDR3. Germline loops: CDR1 MRHNA, CDR2 SNTAGT. The CDR3 nucleotides read TGTGCCAGCAGTGTAGCGGGGGGGAATGAGCAGTTCTTC. Translating gives CASSVAGGNEQFF.

The chain links TRBV7-3 to TRBJ1-2; 7 nucleotides match TRBD1. V shed 6 bases, J shed 8 bases, and the junction held 15 bases outside the gene matches. The germline gives CDR1 SGHTA, CDR2 FQGTGA. The CDR3 is made up of 15 amino acids. This chain's CDR3 is CASSLRPTGSNGYTF. The DNA for the CDR3 is TGTGCCAGCAGTTTACGTCCGACAGGGAGCAACGGCTACACCTTC.

The J gene is TRBJ2-3, the V gene TRBV19; TRBD2 is a possible D gene (6 bases). The germline gives CDR1 LNHDA, CDR2 SQIVND (reference sequence). This CDR3 comprises 15 residues. Trimming stripped 5 bases from V and 0 bases from J, with 12 bases between. Here the CDR3 reads CASSPTGVSTDTQYF. In DNA, the CDR3 is TGTGCCAGTAGTCCAACGGGGGTGAGCACAGATACGCAGTATTTT.

This clone showed up just once. This sequence joins TRBV12-3 or TRBV12-4 and TRBJ1-2; D is unresolved. Trimming removed 3 bases at V and 7 bases at J, with 3 bases between. This CDR3 is built from 10 residues. The CDR3 nucleotides read TGTGCCAGCAGTTTCGGTGGCTACACCTTC. Translation gives CASSFGGYTF.

This chain links TRBV5-5 with TRBJ1-5; D gene ambiguous. The CDR3 spans 15 residues. The V end lost 4 bases, the J end lost 6 bases, and 17 bases lay between the germline ends. Germline V gene sequence: CDR1 SGHKS, CDR2 YYEKEE (reference sequence). CDR3 sequence (DNA): TGTGCCAGCAGCGTGAACCCCACTGGGGTTCAGCCCCAGCATTTT. Its translation: CASSVNPTGVQPQHF.

The chain recombines TRBV19 with TRBJ1-2, with a weak D call TRBD1 (6 bases). Trimming removed 1 base from V and 4 bases from J, with 13 bases in between. CDR3 length equals 15 residues. Germline lookup yields CDR1 LNHDA and CDR2 SQIVND (reference sequence). The CDR3 bases are TGTGCCAGTAGTATAGGCCGCACAGGGACCTATGGCTACACCTTC. Its translation is CASSIGRTGTYGYTF.

The chain couples TRBV14 to TRBJ2-5; D gene unclear. The CDR3 loop spans 13 amino acids. The V gene's germline CDR1 is SGHDN and CDR2 FVKESK. V was pared by 4 bases and J by 2 bases, with 8 bases between. The CDR3 region has the DNA TGTGCCAGCAGCCGCTTCCTTCAAGAGACCCAGTACTTC. It codes for CASSRFLQETQYF.

A single count supports this clone. V gene TRBV19 combines with J gene TRBJ1-5, with D uncertain. V was pared by 0 bases and J by 0 bases, with 6 bases between. Germline V gene sequence: CDR1 LNHDA, CDR2 SQIVND (reference sequence). The CDR3 length is 15 residues. This CDR3 reads CASSIDGPSNQPQHF. The CDR3 DNA reads as TGTGCCAGTAGTATAGACGGGCCTAGCAATCAGCCCCAGCATTTT.

The V call is TRBV6-5, the J call TRBJ1-1, with 7 nucleotides matching TRBD1. CDR1 MNHEY and CDR2 SVGAGI come from the germline V gene. CDR3 length: 15 amino acids. Trimming took 0 bases from V and 4 from J; bases not matched to a gene: 5. The CDR3 nucleotides are TGTGCCAGCAGTTACTCGATTCAGGGGGGCACTGAAGCTTTCTTT. This gives the protein CASSYSIQGGTEAFF.

The count of this clone is one. The chain uses TRBV10-1 and TRBJ2-2; maybe TRBD2 (6 bases). Trimming removed 6 bases from V and 6 bases from J, with 11 bases in between. CDR1 WNHNN and CDR2 SYGVQD come from the germline V gene (reference sequence). The CDR3 loop spans 13 amino acids. The CDR3 nucleotides read TGCGCCAGCAGCTTACGGGGGTCCGGGGAGCTGTTTTTT. It translates to CASSLRGSGELFF.

The chain uses TRBV10-2 and TRBJ1-6; D unresolved. Germline V gene lookup returns CDR1 WSHSY and CDR2 SAAADI. The CDR3 is 15 residues long. V was shortened by 7 bases and J by 4 bases, with 14 bases between the two germline ends. DNA of the CDR3: TGCGCCAGCACTGGTCGAAGACGTTATAATTCACCCCTCCACTTT. This gives the protein CASTGRRRYNSPLHF.

The chain carries TRBV6-5 and TRBJ2-7; D might be TRBD2 (6 bases). V was trimmed by 6 bases and J by 4 bases, leaving 13 bases between them. Germline V lookup: CDR1 MNHEY, CDR2 SVGAGI. This CDR3 is built from 13 residues. The CDR3 nucleotides are TGTGCCAGCAGCCGAGTACTAGCTTACGAGCAGTACTTC. This translates into CASSRVLAYEQYF.

V is TRBV4-1 and J is TRBJ2-7; D possibly corresponds to TRBD1 (6 bases). The CDR3 length is 14 residues. Germline lookup yields CDR1 MGHRA and CDR2 YSYEKL. The ends were cut back, 4 bases at V and 0 bases at J, with 10 bases in the middle. The CDR3 DNA reads TGCGCCAGCAGCCCTGGGACAAACTCCTACGAGCAGTACTTC. Encoded protein: CASSPGTNSYEQYF.

The chain combines TRBV9 with TRBJ1-1; weak D call: TRBD1 (6 bases). The CDR3 length is 14 residues. Germline loops: CDR1 SGDLS, CDR2 YYNGEE. Trimming pared 3 bases from V and 5 bases from J, leaving 14 bases between. The CDR3 DNA reads as TGTGCCAGCAGCGGGGAGGGGAGGGGGACTGAAGCTTTCTTT. Amino acid sequence: CASSGEGRGTEAFF. The entire variable domain, with the rest obtained from reference TRBV9 and TRBJ1-1, is as follows: DSGVTQTPKHLITATGQRVTLRCSPRSGDLSVYWYQQSLDQGLQFLIQYYNGEERAKGNILERFSAQQFPDLHSELNLSSLELGDSALYFCASSGEGRGTEAFFGQGTRLTVV.

The V and J genes are TRBV6-5 and TRBJ2-7; D not certain. Trimming stripped 6 bases from V and 7 bases from J, with 19 bases between. The CDR3 covers 14 residues. CDR1 is MNHEY and CDR2 is SVGAGI in the germline V gene. The CDR3 sequence is CASRAGRSSREQYF. The CDR3 bases are TGTGCCAGCAGGGCCGGCAGGTCATCGCGAGAGCAGTACTTC.

V gene TRBV20-1 combines with J gene TRBJ2-3, with 11 bases aligning to TRBD1. J lost 2 bases, V lost 3 bases, and 4 bases had no gene match. The CDR3 sequence is 15 residues long. The germline gives CDR1 DFQATT, CDR2 SNEGSKA (reference sequence). The CDR3 region is CSASPGQGVTDTQYF. For the CDR3, the DNA is TGCAGTGCTAGTCCGGGACAGGGGGTCACAGATACGCAGTATTTT.